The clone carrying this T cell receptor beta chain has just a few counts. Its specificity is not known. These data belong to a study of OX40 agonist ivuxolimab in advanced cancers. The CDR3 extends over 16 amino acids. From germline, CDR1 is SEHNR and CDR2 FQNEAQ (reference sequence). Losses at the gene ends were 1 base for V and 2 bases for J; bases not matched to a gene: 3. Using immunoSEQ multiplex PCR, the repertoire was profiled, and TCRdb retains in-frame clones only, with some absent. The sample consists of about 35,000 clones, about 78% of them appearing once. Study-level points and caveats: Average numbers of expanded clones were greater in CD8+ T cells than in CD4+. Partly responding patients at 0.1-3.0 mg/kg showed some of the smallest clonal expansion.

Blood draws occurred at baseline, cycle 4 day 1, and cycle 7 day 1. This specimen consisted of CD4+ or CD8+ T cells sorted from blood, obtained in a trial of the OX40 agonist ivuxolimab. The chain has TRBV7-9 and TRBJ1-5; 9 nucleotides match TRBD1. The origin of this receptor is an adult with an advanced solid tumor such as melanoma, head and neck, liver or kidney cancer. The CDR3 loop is CASSLGDRVGNQPQHF. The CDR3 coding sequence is TGTGCCAGCAGCTTAGGGGACAGGGTAGGCAATCAGCCCCAGCATTTT.